One sample yielded the 16 T cell receptor beta chains listed below, sequenced in a study of blood T cell repertoires in COVID-19. Clones were sequenced by immunoSEQ multiplex PCR, and TCRdb holds only the in-frame ones, with some missing. The repertoire holds roughly 170,000 clones, with 86% as singletons. The source material was peripheral blood. The receptor source for this set is a man between 65 and 79 years old with active or convalescent COVID-19.

V is TRBV28 and J is TRBJ1-2; 10 bases align to TRBD1. J lost 3 bases, V lost 9 bases, and 7 bases had no gene match. Germline V CDR1 and CDR2: MDHEN, SYDVKM. CDR3 length: 14 amino acids. In nucleotides, the CDR3 is TGTGCCAGGTACGACAGGGGGCTCCACTATGGCTACACCTTC. It yields the protein CARYDRGLHYGYTF.

The V call is TRBV28, the J call TRBJ2-2, with 10 bases that match TRBD2. This CDR3 is built from 16 residues. The V gene's germline CDR1 is MDHEN and CDR2 SYDVKM. The V and J ends lost 7 bases and 3 bases, in that order; junction bases with no gene match: 8. The CDR3 region is CASTPSGSGDTGELFF. The CDR3 nucleotides read TGTGCCAGCACCCCTAGCGGGAGTGGGGACACCGGGGAGCTGTTTTTT.

This chain connects TRBV6-5 to TRBJ2-1, with D tentatively TRBD1 (6 bases). Per germline, CDR1 MNHEY and CDR2 SVGAGI. CDR3 length: 12 amino acids. Trimming shortened V by 7 bases and J by 7 bases, and 11 bases separated the two germline ends. This CDR3 is CASINTGNEQFF. CDR3 DNA: TGTGCCAGCATCAATACAGGGAATGAGCAGTTCTTC.

Details on this clone: The same CDR3 can be traced to other DNA sequences in this sample. This chain links TRBV9 with TRBJ1-5; D ambiguous. Trimming left V 0 bases short and J 0 bases short, with 7 bases between. Germline V gives CDR1 SGDLS, CDR2 YYNGEE. This CDR3 region has 15 residues. CDR3 nucleotide sequence: TGTGCCAGCAGCGTAGCCGGGTATAGCAATCAGCCCCAGCATTTT. Its translation is CASSVAGYSNQPQHF.

This chain joins TRBV9 and TRBJ2-1; TRBD1 might be the D (6 bases). This CDR3 has 15 amino acids. Trimming left V 2 bases short and J 0 bases short, with 9 bases between. The V gene's germline CDR1 is SGDLS and CDR2 YYNGEE. The CDR3 DNA is TGTGCCAGCAGCGTCGCAGGGGACTCCTACAATGAGCAGTTCTTC. It yields the protein CASSVAGDSYNEQFF.

The chain joins TRBV27 to TRBJ1-5; TRBD1 matches at 7 bases. This CDR3 region has 15 residues. V shed 6 bases, J shed 4 bases, and the junction held 9 bases outside the gene matches. The germline V gene has CDR1 MNHEY and CDR2 SMNVEV (reference sequence). CDR3: CASRRSRGENQPQHF. CDR3 nucleotide sequence: TGTGCCAGCAGACGAAGCAGGGGGGAGAATCAGCCCCAGCATTTT.

V gene TRBV5-1 combines with J gene TRBJ1-2; a weak D match, TRBD1 (5 bases). Germline V lookup: CDR1 SGHRS, CDR2 YFSETQ. V lost 3 bases and J 7 bases, leaving 10 bases between the germline ends. The CDR3 contains 12 residues. The CDR3 DNA reads as TGCGCCAGCAGCTCAAGGGGCGTTGGCTACACCTTC. It encodes CASSSRGVGYTF.

This clone was counted once. The chain links TRBV20-1 to TRBJ1-1, with unresolved D. V lost 8 bases and J 1 base, leaving 8 bases between the germline ends. This CDR3 spans 11 amino acids. Germline CDR1 and CDR2: DFQATT and SNEGSKA (reference sequence). The chain's CDR3 is CSWQRNTEAFF. CDR3 sequence (DNA): TGCAGTTGGCAGCGGAACACTGAAGCTTTCTTT.

The chain has TRBV3-1 (or the pseudogene TRBV3-2) and TRBJ2-5; TRBD2 matches 14 bases. The CDR3 runs 16 residues. From germline, CDR1 is LGHDT and CDR2 YNNKEL (reference sequence). Trimming at V came to 5 bases and at J to 5 bases, leaving 7 bases not matched to a gene. The CDR3 here is CASSSRGTSGGETQYF. CDR3 nucleotides: TGTGCCAGCAGCTCCCGGGGGACTAGCGGGGGTGAGACCCAGTACTTC.

The chain joins TRBV7-2 to TRBJ2-1; TRBD1 might be the D (5 bases). Trimming removed 4 bases from V and 1 base from J, with 14 bases in between. The germline gives CDR1 SGHTA, CDR2 FQGNSA. This CDR3 spans 16 amino acids. The CDR3 reads CASSSRRAGSYNEQFF. The CDR3, as DNA: TGTGCCAGCAGCTCTCGCCGGGCAGGGTCCTACAATGAGCAGTTCTTC.

The chain couples TRBV6-2 or TRBV6-3 to TRBJ2-3; no definite D call. Trimming removed 6 bases at V and 5 bases at J, with 12 bases between. The CDR3 is 13 amino acids. CDR1 is MNHEY and CDR2 is SVGEGT in the germline V gene. The CDR3 protein is CASSRLAEDTQYF. The CDR3 DNA is TGTGCCAGCAGCCGTTTGGCTGAAGATACGCAGTATTTT.

The chain is built from TRBV30 and TRBJ1-5; maybe TRBD1 (6 bases). V was pared by 2 bases and J by 5 bases, with 13 bases between. The length of the CDR3 is 14 residues. Per the germline V gene, CDR1 is GTSNPN and CDR2 is SVGIG (reference sequence). The CDR3 region is CAWSKSGAHQPQHF. The CDR3 DNA follows: TGTGCCTGGAGTAAGTCAGGGGCCCATCAGCCCCAGCATTTT.

This chain uses TRBV5-1 with TRBJ1-4, with D possibly being TRBD1 (5 bases). Germline assignment: CDR1 SGHRS and CDR2 YFSETQ. V lost 4 bases and J lost 7, with 14 bases in between. The CDR3 is 14 amino acids. Written as DNA, the CDR3 is TGCGCCAGCAGCCCGGACATGGTTGGTGAAAAACTGTTTTTT. Encoded protein: CASSPDMVGEKLFF.

This clone was recorded only once. The rearrangement joins TRBV5-1 to TRBJ2-1, with D hard to call. V shed 5 bases and J shed 7 bases, with 10 bases lying between them. This CDR3 has 12 residues. Germline V gene data show CDR1 as SGHRS and CDR2 as YFSETQ. This CDR3 reads CASRQEVNEQFF. The DNA for the CDR3 is TGCGCCAGCAGACAAGAGGTGAATGAGCAGTTCTTC.

This chain joins TRBV5-1 and TRBJ1-1; D remains ambiguous. V lost 4 bases to trimming and J lost 8 bases, with 12 bases between them. Germline V gene sequence: CDR1 SGHRS, CDR2 YFSETQ. This CDR3 has 12 amino acids. CDR3 sequence reads: CASSREAAEAFF. The CDR3 DNA reads as TGCGCCAGCAGCCGGGAGGCGGCAGAAGCTTTCTTT. The full variable domain, its missing parts supplied by reference TRBV5-1 and TRBJ1-1, is KAGVTQTPRYLIKTRGQQVTLSCSPISGHRSVSWYQQTPGQGLQFLFEYFSETQRNKGNFPGRFSGRQFSNSRSEMNVSTLELGDSALYLCASSREAAEAFFGQGTRLTVV.

The genes are TRBV7-9 and TRBJ1-4; weak D call: TRBD1 (6 bases). The CDR3 extends over 16 amino acids. The V gene's germline CDR1 is SEHNR and CDR2 FQNEAQ (reference sequence). Trimming left V 5 bases short and J 11 bases short, with 24 bases between. CDR3 nucleotide sequence: TGTGCCAGCAGCCAAAAAGGGGTACAGCTGAGGGGGAAACTGTTTTTT. Protein: CASSQKGVQLRGKLFF.